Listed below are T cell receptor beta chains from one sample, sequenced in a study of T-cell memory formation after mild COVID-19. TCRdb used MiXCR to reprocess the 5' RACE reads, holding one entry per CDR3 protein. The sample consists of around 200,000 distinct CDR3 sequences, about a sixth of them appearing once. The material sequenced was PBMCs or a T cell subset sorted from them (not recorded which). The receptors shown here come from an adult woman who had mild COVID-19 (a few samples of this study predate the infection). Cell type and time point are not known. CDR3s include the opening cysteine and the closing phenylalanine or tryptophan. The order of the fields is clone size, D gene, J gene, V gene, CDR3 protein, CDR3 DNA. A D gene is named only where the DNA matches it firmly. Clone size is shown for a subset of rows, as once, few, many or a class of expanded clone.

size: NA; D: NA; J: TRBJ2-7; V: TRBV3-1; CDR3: CASSQDPGASTEQYF; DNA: TGTGCCAGCAGCCAAGATCCAGGGGCTAGCACCGAGCAGTACTTC
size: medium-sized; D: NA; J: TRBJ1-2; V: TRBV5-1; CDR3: CASSPGQLLTSYGYTF; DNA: TGCGCCAGCAGCCCCGGACAGCTACTTACTTCCTATGGCTACACCTTC
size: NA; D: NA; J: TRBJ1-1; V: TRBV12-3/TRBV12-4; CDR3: CASSFGGGNTEAFF; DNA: TGTGCCAGCAGTTTTGGGGGGGGGAACACTGAAGCTTTCTTT
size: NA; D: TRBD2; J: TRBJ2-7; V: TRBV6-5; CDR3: CASRQTSGSSYEQYF; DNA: TGTGCCAGCAGGCAAACTAGCGGGAGCTCCTACGAGCAGTACTTC
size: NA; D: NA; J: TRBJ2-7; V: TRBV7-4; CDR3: CASSARDIAYEQYF; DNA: TGTGCCAGCAGCGCCCGGGACATAGCCTACGAGCAGTACTTC
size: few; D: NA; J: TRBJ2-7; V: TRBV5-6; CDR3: CASSLIDSYEQYF; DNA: TGTGCCAGCAGCTTGATTGATTCCTACGAGCAGTACTTC
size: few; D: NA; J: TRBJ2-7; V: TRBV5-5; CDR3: CASSLEAFPNYEQYF; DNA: TGTGCCAGCAGCTTGGAGGCGTTCCCAAACTACGAGCAGTACTTC
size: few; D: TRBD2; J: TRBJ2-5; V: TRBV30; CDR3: CAWSQGLVGGETQYF; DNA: TGTGCCTGGAGTCAGGGACTAGTCGGGGGGGAGACCCAGTACTTC
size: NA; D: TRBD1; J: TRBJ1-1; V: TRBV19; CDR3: CASSLTPGQGNTEAFF; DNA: TGTGCCAGTAGTTTGACACCGGGACAGGGGAACACTGAAGCTTTCTTT
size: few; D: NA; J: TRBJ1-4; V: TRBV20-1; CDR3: CSAKKGANEKLFF; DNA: TGCAGTGCTAAGAAGGGGGCTAATGAAAAACTGTTTTTT
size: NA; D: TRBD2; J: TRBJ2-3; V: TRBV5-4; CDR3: CASSVASGSYTDTQYF; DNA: TGTGCCAGCAGCGTCGCTAGCGGCAGCTACACAGATACGCAGTATTTT
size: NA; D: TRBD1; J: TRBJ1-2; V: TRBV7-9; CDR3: CASSRSRQGGGYGYTF; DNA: TGTGCCAGCAGCCGCTCGAGACAGGGAGGGGGCTATGGCTACACCTTC
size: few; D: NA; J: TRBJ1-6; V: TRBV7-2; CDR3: CASRLWTESSYNSPLHF; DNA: TGTGCCAGCAGGTTATGGACAGAAAGCTCCTATAATTCACCCCTCCACTTT
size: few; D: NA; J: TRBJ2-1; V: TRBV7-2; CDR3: CASRVGGSGDWNEQFF; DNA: TGTGCCAGCAGGGTCGGTGGGTCAGGGGACTGGAATGAGCAGTTCTTC
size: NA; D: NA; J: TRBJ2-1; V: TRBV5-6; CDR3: CASRWGSNEQFF; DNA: TGTGCCAGCAGGTGGGGGAGCAACGAGCAGTTCTTC
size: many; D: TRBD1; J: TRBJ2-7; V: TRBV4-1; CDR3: CASSQSTGDSGEQYF; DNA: TGCGCCAGCAGCCAGAGTACAGGGGATTCCGGCGAGCAGTACTTC
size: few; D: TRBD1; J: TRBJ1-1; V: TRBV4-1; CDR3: CASRPREGAGITEAFF; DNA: TGCGCCAGCAGACCGAGGGAGGGGGCTGGGATCACTGAAGCTTTCTTT
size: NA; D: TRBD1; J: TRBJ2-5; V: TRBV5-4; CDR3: CASSLAGGRRETQYF; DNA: TGTGCCAGCAGCTTGGCAGGGGGCCGGCGAGAGACCCAGTACTTC
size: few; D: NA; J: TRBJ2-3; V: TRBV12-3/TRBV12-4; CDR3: CASRTVLTDTQYF; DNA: TGTGCCAGCAGGACAGTGCTCACAGATACGCAGTATTTT
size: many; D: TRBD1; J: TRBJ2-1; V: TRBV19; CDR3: CASRDRVNEQFF; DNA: TGTGCCAGTAGGGACAGGGTAAATGAGCAGTTCTTC
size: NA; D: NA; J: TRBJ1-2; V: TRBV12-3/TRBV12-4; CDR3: CASSSGPPGYTF; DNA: TGTGCCAGCAGTTCAGGCCCCCCGGGCTACACCTTC
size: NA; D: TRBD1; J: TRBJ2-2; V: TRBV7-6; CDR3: CASSPRDRGFNTGELFF; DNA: TGTGCCAGCAGCCCCAGGGACAGGGGATTCAACACCGGGGAGCTGTTTTTT
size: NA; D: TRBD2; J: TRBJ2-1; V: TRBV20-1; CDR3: CSASSQRGGNEQFF; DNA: TGCAGTGCTAGTAGCCAGCGGGGGGGCAATGAGCAGTTCTTC
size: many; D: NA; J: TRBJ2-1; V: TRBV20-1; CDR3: CSASGVGEQFF; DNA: TGCAGTGCTAGCGGGGTCGGTGAGCAGTTCTTC
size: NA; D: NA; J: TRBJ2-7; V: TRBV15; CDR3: CATRRGGTYEQYF; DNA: TGTGCCACCCGGAGGGGGGGGACCTACGAGCAGTACTTC
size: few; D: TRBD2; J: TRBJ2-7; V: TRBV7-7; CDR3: CASSPGTTSEQYF; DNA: TGTGCCAGCTCGCCAGGGACTACCAGCGAGCAGTACTTC
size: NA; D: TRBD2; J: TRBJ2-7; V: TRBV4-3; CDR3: CASSQTQRENYEQYF; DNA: TGCGCCAGCAGCCAAACCCAGCGGGAGAACTACGAGCAGTACTTC
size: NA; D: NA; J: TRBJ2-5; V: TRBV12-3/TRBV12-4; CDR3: CASSSAGRKETQYF; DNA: TGTGCCAGCAGTTCTGCTGGCAGGAAAGAGACCCAGTACTTC
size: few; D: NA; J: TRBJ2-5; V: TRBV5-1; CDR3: CASQNQGTQYF; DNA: TGCGCCAGCCAAAATCAGGGGACCCAGTACTTC
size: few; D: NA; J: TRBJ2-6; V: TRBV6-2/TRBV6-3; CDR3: CASSLYWKVSGANVLTF; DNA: TGTGCCAGCAGTTTATACTGGAAGGTCTCTGGGGCCAACGTCCTGACTTTC
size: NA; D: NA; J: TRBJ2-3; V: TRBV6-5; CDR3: CASRGTRTSTDTQYF; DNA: TGTGCCAGCAGGGGCACTAGGACCTCCACAGATACGCAGTATTTT
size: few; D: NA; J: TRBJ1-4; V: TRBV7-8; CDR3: CASRSGTRNEKLFF; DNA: TGTGCCAGCAGATCCGGGACAAGGAATGAAAAACTGTTTTTT
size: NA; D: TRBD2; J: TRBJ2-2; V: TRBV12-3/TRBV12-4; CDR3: CASRRGTGGTGELFF; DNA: TGTGCCAGCAGGAGAGGGACGGGGGGCACCGGGGAGCTGTTTTTT
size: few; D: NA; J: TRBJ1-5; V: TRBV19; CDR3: CASSLYREVRSQPQHF; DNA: TGTGCCAGTAGTTTATACAGGGAAGTCAGGAGTCAGCCCCAGCATTTT
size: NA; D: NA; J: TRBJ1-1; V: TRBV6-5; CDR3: CASSRNGFTEAFF; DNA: TGTGCCAGCAGTCGAAATGGCTTCACTGAAGCTTTCTTT
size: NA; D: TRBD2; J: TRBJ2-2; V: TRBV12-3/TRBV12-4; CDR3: CASSPRTSRSVGELFF; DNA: TGTGCCAGCAGTCCCCGGACTAGCCGGTCCGTTGGGGAGCTGTTTTTT
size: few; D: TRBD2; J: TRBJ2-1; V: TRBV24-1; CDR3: CATSVQIGTSGRAGDDEQFF; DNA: TGTGCCACCAGTGTTCAAATTGGGACTAGCGGGAGGGCCGGAGACGATGAGCAGTTCTTC
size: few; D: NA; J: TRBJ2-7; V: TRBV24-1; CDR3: CATGPGGSYEQYF; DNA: TGTGCCACCGGACCCGGGGGTTCCTACGAGCAGTACTTC
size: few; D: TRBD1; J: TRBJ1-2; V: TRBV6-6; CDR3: CASSAQSGTGVRGYTF; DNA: TGTGCCAGCAGTGCACAGAGCGGGACAGGGGTACGAGGCTACACCTTC
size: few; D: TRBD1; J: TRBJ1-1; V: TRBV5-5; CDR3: CASSRTGENTEAFF; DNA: TGTGCCAGCAGCCGGACAGGGGAGAACACTGAAGCTTTCTTT
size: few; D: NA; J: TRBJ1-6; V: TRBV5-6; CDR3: CASRPGGSYNSPLHF; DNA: TGTGCCAGCCGTCCGGGGGGATCCTATAATTCACCCCTCCACTTT
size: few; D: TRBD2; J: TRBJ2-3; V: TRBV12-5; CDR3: CASGLVLRGLAGSSTDTQYF; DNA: TGTGCTAGTGGTTTGGTACTCAGAGGACTAGCGGGTTCTAGCACAGATACGCAGTATTTT
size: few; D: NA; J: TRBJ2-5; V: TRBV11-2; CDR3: CASSSGPMGETQYF; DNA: TGTGCCAGCAGCTCAGGACCTATGGGGGAGACCCAGTACTTC
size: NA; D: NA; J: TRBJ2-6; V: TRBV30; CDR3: CAHRGPGANVLTF; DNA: TGTGCCCACCGGGGGCCTGGGGCCAACGTCCTGACTTTC
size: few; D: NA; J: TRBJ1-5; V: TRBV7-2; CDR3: CASSSQAGEVQPQHF; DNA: TGTGCCAGCAGCTCACAGGCGGGGGAGGTTCAGCCCCAGCATTTT
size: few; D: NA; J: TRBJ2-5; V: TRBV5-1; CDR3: CASSLEGGQETQYF; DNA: TGCGCCAGCAGCTTGGAAGGGGGGCAAGAGACCCAGTACTTC